Sequencing of this TCR beta chain was carried out in a study of blood T cell repertoires in COVID-19. Study in general: Sample material is recorded as cDNA or gDNA derived from T cells, B-cell-depleted T cells, or PBMCs.

V shed 5 bases and J shed 9 bases, with 18 bases lying between them. The CDR3 extends over 15 amino acids. Germline lookup yields CDR1 SGHRS and CDR2 YFSETQ. Clones were read by immunoSEQ multiplex PCR, and TCRdb kept only the in-frame ones, dropping some. The sample consists of 28,000 or so clones, roughly 90% of them appearing once. The source material was peripheral blood. The V and J genes are TRBV5-1 and TRBJ1-6; a weak D match, TRBD1 (6 bases). The receptor was isolated from a human donor with active COVID-19. The donor label of this sample is uncertain. CDR3 coding DNA: TGCGCCAGCAGACTGACGACAGGTTTTGGTTCACCCCTCCACTTT. Translation gives CASRLTTGFGSPLHF. Combining the CDR3 with reference TRBV5-1 and TRBJ1-6 gives the whole variable domain KAGVTQTPRYLIKTRGQQVTLSCSPISGHRSVSWYQQTPGQGLQFLFEYFSETQRNKGNFPGRFSGRQFSNSRSEMNVSTLELGDSALYLCASRLTTGFGSPLHFGNGTRLTVT.